The sequence of this T cell receptor beta chain was determined in a study of beta chain features in type 1 diabetes (dated by TCRdb to between 2018 and 2020). Turning to the overall study: No differences in mean age, gender distribution, total cell number or subset yield were found between patients and healthy donors. Naive and central memory subsets were obtained from all 28 donors, but regulatory and stem cell-like memory subsets were isolated from only 8 patients and about eight healthy donors. A total of roughly 98,000,000 sorted cells were examined across all samples, and a strong correlation was observed between cell number per subset and RNA yield. The study compared the TCRB repertoires of sorted circulating CD4+ T cell subsets in recently diagnosed type 1 diabetes patients with those in matched healthy donors. The paper's findings and limits, for the study overall: Naive, central memory and regulatory TCRB repertoires appeared to be more similar among patients than among healthy donors. Because the HLA sub-analyses included only small numbers of individuals, any influence of HLA type on TCRB rearrangement was left unresolved. PCR might favor shorter templates, but patient and control samples were amplified and corrected together, so any skew would affect both groups equally. In all four CD4+ subsets, TCRB CDR3 length was moderately but significantly shorter in type 1 diabetes patients. Sequencing cDNA rather than genomic DNA could over-represent highly expressing activated cells, although activation and CD3 levels did not differ between groups. Fewer insertions and more nucleotide deletions at VDJ recombination sites were observed in patients with type 1 diabetes, implying thymic rearrangement abnormalities.

The entire amount of isolated RNA was reverse transcribed using the High Capacity cDNA Reverse Transcription Kit, so the sequenced TCRB transcripts were expressed ones. Deep immunoSEQ sequencing was performed on naive, central memory and regulatory T cell samples, with an average of roughly 3.5 million total reads per sample. Sorted cells were lysed in RLT buffer, and RNA was extracted using DNase-treated RNeasy Micro or Mini kits according to cell number. Each cell subset was processed on its own to prevent cross-contamination, while patient and healthy donor samples were processed together. The immunoSEQ multiplex PCR was used to amplify TCRB sequences from cDNA, generating 87-bp fragments that spanned the CDR3 region. The amplicons were sequenced using the Illumina HiSeq platform. The authors processed their data as follows. PCR bias was computationally corrected using synthetic template baselines, reads within Hamming distance 2 were collapsed, and singletons that could not be merged were discarded. Reads were aligned against IMGT to assign V, D and J genes, CDR3 length and insertions or deletions at six rearrangement sites. Within each subset, clonotype counts were normalized to sorted cell number, after which true diversity and Gini coefficients were computed with the tcR R package. The overlap coefficient, calculated on TCRB nucleotide sequences, was used to measure repertoire sharing. Sourced from immuneACCESS, this table was stored by TCRdb with only in-frame sequences that have V and J called. A share of the clones is absent; for the studies checked, an unresolved V gene accounts for under half, and the remainder has no known explanation. V, J and clone size are taken as reported in that table, and D and trimming were inferred from the DNA itself. The sample table lists 300,000 to 350,000 clones, roughly 9% of them with a count of one. Of the sample, approximately 1% falls within the top ten clones.

According to the germline V gene, CDR1 reads SNHLY and CDR2 reads FYNNEI. V drops 5 bases and J drops 6 bases, leaving 11 bases in between. The CDR3 holds 14 amino acids from the cysteine to the phenylalanine. Of all the DNA, just the CDR3 is kept, 42 bases in frame from base 1. This clone appeared a few times. Its cognate antigen has yet to be identified. Per-nucleotide qualities are absent, and no much larger clonotype sits a single base away. A single peripheral blood draw of approximately 100 mL on average was collected from each donor into heparinised tubes. Using a panel that included CD45RO, CCR7, CD25, CD127, CD95 and CD27, naive, central memory, regulatory and stem cell-like memory CD4+ T cells were sorted on a BD FACSAria II. Every sorted population had a purity above 95%. PBMCs were separated immediately by Lymphoprep density gradient centrifugation and were stained directly, without being cultured. Samples were stained and sorted in pairs, with one healthy donor and one patient per experiment, so that batch effects were minimized.

The clonotype originates from a man younger than 45 with type 1 diabetes. The specimen sequenced was central memory CD4+ T cells from blood. The chain links TRBV2 with TRBJ1-6; the D gene remains uncertain. The base sequence is TGTGCCAGCAGTCAGGTAGCGAGTAATTCACCCCTCCACTTT. This yields the protein CASSQVASNSPLHF.